The 7 T cell receptor beta chains reported below all come from one sample, sequenced in a study of blood T cell repertoires in COVID-19. Profiled with immunoSEQ multiplex PCR; TCRdb holds only in-frame clones, not every one. This repertoire shows some 320,000 clones, around 92% found once; its top ten account for less than 3.5%. The material sequenced was PBMCs or T cells enriched from blood (not recorded which). All receptors come from a woman between 50 and 59 years old who had been exposed to COVID-19.

The genes are TRBV2 and TRBJ1-3; D possibly corresponds to TRBD1 (6 bases). Trimming shortened V by 6 bases and J by 2 bases, and 8 bases separated the two germline ends. The length of the CDR3 is 13 residues. CDR1 and CDR2 (germline): SNHLY, FYNNEI. In DNA, the CDR3 is TGTGCCAGCAGACAGGGCGCTGGAAACACCATATATTTT. The encoded protein is CASRQGAGNTIYF.

This clone occurred a few times. The gene calls are TRBV20-1 and TRBJ1-2; D may be TRBD1 (6 bases). There are 13 residues in the CDR3. Germline lookup yields CDR1 DFQATT and CDR2 SNEGSKA (reference sequence). V lost 3 bases and J lost 5, with 13 bases in between. The CDR3 region is CSASRGEGYGYTF. The CDR3 nucleotides read TGCAGTGCTAGTAGGGGGGAGGGGTATGGCTACACCTTC.

This sequence joins TRBV28 and TRBJ1-5, with 8 bases lining up with TRBD1. CDR1 MDHEN and CDR2 SYDVKM come from the germline V gene. After removal of 6 bases from V and 0 bases from J, the junction contained 4 bases not matched to a gene. The length of the CDR3 is 15 residues. CDR3 sequence: CASSNGQGSNQPQHF. CDR3 nucleotide sequence: TGTGCCAGCAGCAACGGACAGGGTAGCAATCAGCCCCAGCATTTT.

This clone was counted a single time. The V gene is TRBV7-8, the J gene TRBJ2-5; no clear D. Looked up from germline, CDR1 is SGHVS and CDR2 is FQNEAQ. CDR3 length: 12 residues. V was trimmed by 1 base and J by 3 bases, leaving 3 bases between them. The chain's CDR3 is CASSLVEETQYF. The CDR3 DNA reads as TGTGCCAGCAGCTTAGTAGAAGAGACCCAGTACTTC.

A word on this clone: Other nucleotide sequences in the sample specify the same CDR3. The chain has TRBV5-1 and TRBJ1-3; no definite D call. V lost 2 bases and J lost 0, with 6 bases in between. CDR3 length: 14 residues. The germline V gene has CDR1 SGHRS and CDR2 YFSETQ. For the CDR3, the DNA is TGCGCCAGCAGCTTAGGGAGCTCTGGAAACACCATATATTTT. This encodes CASSLGSSGNTIYF.

V gene TRBV6-4 combines with J gene TRBJ1-6; D gene uncertain. Per germline, CDR1 MRHNA and CDR2 SNTAGT. Trimming took 3 bases from V and 7 from J, leaving 7 bases between them. There are 13 residues in the CDR3. Here the CDR3 reads CASSEHGNSPLHF. CDR3 nucleotides: TGTGCCAGCAGTGAGCATGGCAATTCACCCCTCCACTTT.

Note on this clone: One junction end disagrees with the germline gene, perhaps due to a read error. This chain links TRBV18 with TRBJ2-7; possibly TRBD1 for D (6 bases). CDR1 and CDR2 (germline): KGHSH, LQKENI. CDR3 size: 11 residues. The CDR3, as DNA: TGTGCCAGCTCACTTGGACAGCAATTGGACTTC. Translating gives CASSLGQQLDF.